These 19 T cell receptor beta chains came from one sample sequenced in a study of blood T cell repertoires in COVID-19 (TCRdb year 2020). Libraries came from the immunoSEQ multiplex PCR assay. TCRdb took over this immuneACCESS table, retaining in-frame rearrangements with V and J assigned. Such tables are incomplete; in checked studies, under half of the missing clones stem from an unresolved V gene, and the remainder is unexplained. The sample table holds around 200,000 clones, of which roughly nine tenths were seen once. Jointly, the top ten make up around 21% of the sample. Material: peripheral blood. These receptors all come from a man between 65 and 79 years old with active or convalescent COVID-19.

The chain uses TRBV5-4 and TRBJ2-2; the D gene is possibly TRBD1 (5 bases). Germline values: CDR1 SGHNT, CDR2 YYREEE (reference sequence). The CDR3 length is 13 residues. Trimming pared 6 bases from V and 4 bases from J, leaving 10 bases between. The CDR3 is CASNFRGTGELFF. The CDR3 bases are TGTGCCAGCAACTTTAGGGGCACCGGGGAGCTGTTTTTT.

The chain uses TRBV11-3 and TRBJ2-5; D is unresolved. This CDR3 spans 15 amino acids. Deletions cut 5 bases from V and 4 bases from J, with 17 bases between. Germline V gene lookup returns CDR1 SGHNT and CDR2 YENEEA. The CDR3 sequence is CASSPRGSRIETQYF. The CDR3 DNA is TGTGCCAGCAGCCCGCGTGGTAGTCGAATAGAGACCCAGTACTTC.

The rearrangement uses TRBV7-2 and TRBJ2-1; D is possibly TRBD2 (5 bases). The CDR3 has 14 amino acids. Trimming shortened V by 0 bases and J by 8 bases, and 11 bases separated the two germline ends. Germline loops: CDR1 SGHTA, CDR2 FQGNSA. As DNA, the CDR3 is TGTGCCAGCAGCTTAGCCCTAGCAGCCCATGAGCAGTTCTTC. Translated, it gives CASSLALAAHEQFF.

J is TRBJ1-3 and V is TRBV7-3; no reliable D call. V lost 5 bases and J 3 bases, leaving 8 bases between the germline ends. The CDR3 consists of 13 residues. Germline assignment: CDR1 SGHTA and CDR2 FQGTGA. Written as DNA, the CDR3 is TGTGCCAGCAGCCAAGGGAGTGGAAACACCATATATTTT. Protein product: CASSQGSGNTIYF.

The chain links TRBV18 to TRBJ1-6; 9 nucleotides line up with TRBD1. CDR1 and CDR2 from the germline V gene are KGHSH and LQKENI. The CDR3 covers 20 residues. Trimming cost V 0 bases and J 0 bases; bases outside gene matches: 9. The CDR3 here is CASSPPGQGPSFSYNSPLHF. The CDR3 region has the DNA TGTGCCAGCTCACCACCGGGACAGGGACCCTCCTTCTCCTATAATTCACCCCTCCACTTT.

The chain links TRBV19 to TRBJ1-1; TRBD1 matches at 7 bases. The CDR3 extends over 14 amino acids. Germline V gives CDR1 LNHDA, CDR2 SQIVND (reference sequence). The J segment lost 1 base and the V segment lost 7 bases, leaving 6 bases of the junction unmatched. The CDR3 nucleotides read TGTGCCAGTACCCGCCGGACAGGGAACACTGAAGCTTTCTTT. This codes for CASTRRTGNTEAFF.

The V gene is TRBV6-2 or TRBV6-3, the J gene TRBJ2-1; no firm D call. There are 15 residues in the CDR3. The V end was cut by 4 bases, the J end by 0 bases, with 10 bases between. Germline V lookup: CDR1 MNHEY, CDR2 SVGEGT. CDR3 coding DNA: TGTGCCAGCAGTTTTAGCCCAAGCTCCTACAATGAGCAGTTCTTC. This gives the protein CASSFSPSSYNEQFF.

This clone showed up just a few times. This same CDR3 is encoded by further DNA sequences in the sample. The chain is built from TRBV2 and TRBJ2-2; D is undetermined. Trimming removed 3 bases from V and 0 bases from J, with 5 bases in between. The CDR3 consists of 14 residues. Germline lookup yields CDR1 SNHLY and CDR2 FYNNEI. CDR3 protein: CASSDRANTGELFF. The CDR3 DNA reads TGTGCCAGCAGTGACCGCGCGAACACCGGGGAGCTGTTTTTT.

This chain uses TRBV6-5 with TRBJ1-4; D may be TRBD1 (5 bases). Germline lookup yields CDR1 MNHEY and CDR2 SVGAGI. The CDR3 sequence is 13 residues long. V shed 3 bases and J shed 7 bases, with 9 bases lying between them. CDR3 coding DNA: TGTGCCAGCAGTTATCAGGGAACTGAAAAACTGTTTTTT. Protein: CASSYQGTEKLFF.

The V and J genes are TRBV6-6 and TRBJ1-3; tentative D call: TRBD1 (5 bases). The CDR3 is 14 amino acids. Germline CDR1 and CDR2: MNHNY and SVGAGI (reference sequence). Trimming took off 8 bases at V and 4 bases at J, with 15 bases between the two ends. CDR3 loop: CASSRGAGGNTIYF. The CDR3 coding sequence is TGTGCCAGCTCTAGGGGTGCCGGGGGAAACACCATATATTTT.

The chain combines TRBV6-2 or TRBV6-3 with TRBJ1-5, with D perhaps matching TRBD1 (5 bases). CDR1 and CDR2 from the germline V gene are MNHEY and SVGEGT. Trimming removed 7 bases from V and 6 bases from J, with 25 bases in between. The CDR3 loop spans 17 amino acids. The CDR3 DNA follows: TGTGCCAGCAACCCACTCGGGGGAGTTCACAGCGGTCAGCCCCAGCATTTT. Protein sequence: CASNPLGGVHSGQPQHF.

The chain recombines TRBV25-1 with TRBJ1-1; D is undetermined. The V end was cut by 0 bases, the J end by 7 bases, with 15 bases between. This CDR3 is 15 amino acids long. Germline CDR1 reads MGHDK; CDR2 reads SYGVNS. The CDR3 coding sequence is TGTGCCAGCAGTGAATATTCCGGGGAGGAGGATGAAGCTTTCTTT. This encodes CASSEYSGEEDEAFF. The whole variable domain, filled in from reference TRBV25-1 and TRBJ1-1, reads EADIYQTPRYLVIGTGKKITLECSQTMGHDKMYWYQQDPGMELHLIHYSYGVNSTEKGDLSSESTVSRIRTEHFPLTLESARPSHTSQYLCASSEYSGEEDEAFFGQGTRLTVV.

The J gene is TRBJ1-2, the V gene TRBV19; tentative D call: TRBD1 (5 bases). Germline CDR1 LNHDA, CDR2 SQIVND (reference sequence). The V and J ends lost 7 bases and 7 bases respectively, with 19 bases between them. CDR3 length: 14 residues. Here the CDR3 DNA reads TGTGCCAGTACCCCCGGGGGATCGGCTAGTGGCTACACCTTC. Its protein product is CASTPGGSASGYTF.

This clone has only one observation. This sample also contains other DNA sequences that code for the same CDR3. The chain uses TRBV4-3 and TRBJ1-6; 7 bases line up with TRBD1. CDR1 LGHNA and CDR2 YSLEER come from the germline V gene. J was trimmed by 6 bases and V by 5 bases; bases with no gene match: 7. The CDR3 consists of 15 residues. This CDR3 reads CASSLEGQLNSPLHF. The CDR3 DNA sequence: TGCGCCAGCAGCTTAGAGGGACAGCTTAATTCACCCCTCCACTTT.

The chain recombines TRBV7-9 with TRBJ2-1; D ambiguous. V lost 2 bases, J lost 0 bases, and 8 bases lay in between. CDR1 and CDR2 (germline): SEHNR, FQNEAQ (reference sequence). The CDR3 spans 15 residues. CDR3 protein: CASSLRRSSYNEQFF. In DNA, the CDR3 is TGTGCCAGCAGCTTACGTAGGAGCTCCTACAATGAGCAGTTCTTC.

There are a few counts of this clone. This chain uses TRBV7-2 with TRBJ2-7, with D possibly TRBD1 on 5 matching bases. The V end lost 4 bases, the J end lost 4 bases, and 8 bases lay between the germline ends. This CDR3 spans 12 amino acids. CDR1 and CDR2 (germline): SGHTA, FQGNSA. This CDR3 reads CASSSQGYEQYF. The CDR3 DNA follows: TGTGCCAGCAGCTCCCAGGGTTACGAGCAGTACTTC.

The chain recombines TRBV5-1 with TRBJ2-1, with TRBD2 matching 7 bases. This CDR3 has 17 amino acids. V lost 7 bases, J lost 7 bases, and 20 bases stayed unmatched. The germline gives CDR1 SGHRS, CDR2 YFSETQ. The CDR3 region is CASATLGGAGKRNEQFF. As DNA, the CDR3 is TGCGCCAGCGCCACCCTGGGCGGAGCGGGGAAACGAAATGAGCAGTTCTTC.

This clone was recorded once. The chain uses TRBV7-9 and TRBJ1-1; D uncertain. Trimming removed 8 bases at V and 5 bases at J, with 18 bases between. This CDR3 region has 14 residues. Germline assignment: CDR1 SEHNR and CDR2 FQNEAQ (reference sequence). The chain's CDR3 is CASLLTAPETEAFF. In DNA form, the CDR3 reads TGTGCCAGCCTACTAACCGCTCCCGAAACTGAAGCTTTCTTT.

The V and J genes are TRBV3-1 (or the pseudogene TRBV3-2) and TRBJ2-2; 10 bases are a match to TRBD2. Germline trimming cut 2 bases from V and 4 bases from J; bases unmatched to any gene: 4. This CDR3 has 16 residues. Germline V gene lookup returns CDR1 LGHDT and CDR2 YNNKEL (reference sequence). The DNA for the CDR3 is TGTGCCAGCAGCCAACAGCGGGGGGGCGTCACCGGGGAGCTGTTTTTT. Translated: CASSQQRGGVTGELFF.